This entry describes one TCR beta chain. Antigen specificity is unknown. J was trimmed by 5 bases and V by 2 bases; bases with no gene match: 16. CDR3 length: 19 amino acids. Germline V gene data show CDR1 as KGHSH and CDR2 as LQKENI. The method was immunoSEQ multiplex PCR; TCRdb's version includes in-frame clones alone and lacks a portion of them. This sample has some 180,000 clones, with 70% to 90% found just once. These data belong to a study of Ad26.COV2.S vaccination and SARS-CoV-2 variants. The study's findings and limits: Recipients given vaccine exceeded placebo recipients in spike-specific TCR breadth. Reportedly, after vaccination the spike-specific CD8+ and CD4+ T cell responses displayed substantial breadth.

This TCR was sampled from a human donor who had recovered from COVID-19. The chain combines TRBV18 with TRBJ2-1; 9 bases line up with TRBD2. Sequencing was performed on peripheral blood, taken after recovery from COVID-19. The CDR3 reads CASSPKRSPLLAGNNEQFF. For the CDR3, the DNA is TGTGCCAGCTCACCAAAAAGATCCCCCCTACTAGCGGGCAACAATGAGCAGTTCTTC.